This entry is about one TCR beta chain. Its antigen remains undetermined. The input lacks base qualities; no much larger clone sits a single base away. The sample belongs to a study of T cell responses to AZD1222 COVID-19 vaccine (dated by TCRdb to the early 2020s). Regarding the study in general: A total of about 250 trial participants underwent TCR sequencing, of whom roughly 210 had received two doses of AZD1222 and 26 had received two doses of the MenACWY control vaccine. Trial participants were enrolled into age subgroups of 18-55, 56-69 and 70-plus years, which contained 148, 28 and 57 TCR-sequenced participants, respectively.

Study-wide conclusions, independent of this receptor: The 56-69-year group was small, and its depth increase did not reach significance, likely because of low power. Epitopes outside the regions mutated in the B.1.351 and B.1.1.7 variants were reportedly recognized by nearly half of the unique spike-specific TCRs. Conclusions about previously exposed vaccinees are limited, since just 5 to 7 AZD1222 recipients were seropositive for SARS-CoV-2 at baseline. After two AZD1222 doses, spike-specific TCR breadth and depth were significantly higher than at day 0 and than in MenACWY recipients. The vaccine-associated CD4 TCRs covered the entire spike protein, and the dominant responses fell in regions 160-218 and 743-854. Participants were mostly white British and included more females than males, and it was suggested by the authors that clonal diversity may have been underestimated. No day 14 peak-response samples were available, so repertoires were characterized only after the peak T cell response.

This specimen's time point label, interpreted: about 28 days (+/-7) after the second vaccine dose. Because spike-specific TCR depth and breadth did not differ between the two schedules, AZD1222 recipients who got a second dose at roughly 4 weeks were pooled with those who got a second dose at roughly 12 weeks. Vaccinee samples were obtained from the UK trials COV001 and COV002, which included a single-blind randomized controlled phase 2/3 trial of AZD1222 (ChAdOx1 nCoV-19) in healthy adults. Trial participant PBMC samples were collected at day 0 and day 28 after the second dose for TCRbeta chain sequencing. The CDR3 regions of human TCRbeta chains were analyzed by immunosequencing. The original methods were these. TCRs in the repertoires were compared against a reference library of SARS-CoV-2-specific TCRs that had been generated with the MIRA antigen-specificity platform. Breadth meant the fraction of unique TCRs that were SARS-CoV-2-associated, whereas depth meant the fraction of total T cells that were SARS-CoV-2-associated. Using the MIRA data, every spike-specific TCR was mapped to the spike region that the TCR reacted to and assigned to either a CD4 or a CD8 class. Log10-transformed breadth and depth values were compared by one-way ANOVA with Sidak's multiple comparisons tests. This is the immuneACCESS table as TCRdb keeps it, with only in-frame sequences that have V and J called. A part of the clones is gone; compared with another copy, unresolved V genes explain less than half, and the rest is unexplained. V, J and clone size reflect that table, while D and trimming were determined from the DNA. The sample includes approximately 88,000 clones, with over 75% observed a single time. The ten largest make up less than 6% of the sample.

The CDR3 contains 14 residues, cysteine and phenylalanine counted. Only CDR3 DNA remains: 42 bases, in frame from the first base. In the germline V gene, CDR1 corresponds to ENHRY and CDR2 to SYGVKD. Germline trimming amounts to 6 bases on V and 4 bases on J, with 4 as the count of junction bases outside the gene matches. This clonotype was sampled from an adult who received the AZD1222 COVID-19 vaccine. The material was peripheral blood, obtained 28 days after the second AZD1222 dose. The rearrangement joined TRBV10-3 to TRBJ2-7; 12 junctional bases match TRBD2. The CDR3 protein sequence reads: CAIRPGLAGYEQYF. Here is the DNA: TGTGCCATCAGACCGGGACTAGCGGGTTACGAGCAGTACTTC.